This T cell receptor (beta chain) was sequenced for a study of technical replicates of blood from a handful of donors (dated by TCRdb to the late 2010s). The protocol used for the library was the immunoSEQ multiplex PCR assay. Sourced from immuneACCESS, this table was stored by TCRdb with only in-frame sequences that have V and J called. A share of the clones is absent; for the studies checked, an unresolved V gene accounts for under half, and the remainder has no known explanation. In this sample the table shows approximately 99,000 clones, roughly 96% of which occur a single time. About 0.39% of the sample rests with the top ten. In this sample, this clone turned up once. Its antigen target is currently unknown. Base qualities are missing; no much larger clone stands one base away. Sequenced material: T cells isolated from PBMCs. The clonotype was recovered from a human donor in good health.

The nucleotides read TGTGCCAGCAGCTCCGGGACAGGGTACTACGAGCAGTACTTC. Translation gives CASSSGTGYYEQYF. The rearrangement combines TRBV11-3 with TRBJ2-7, with 9 junctional bases fitting TRBD1. The CDR3, cysteine through phenylalanine, is 14 amino acids long. Only the CDR3 DNA is retained, 42 bases long and in frame from the first base. V ends up 4 bases short and J 3 bases short, with an unmatched junction base count of 4. Reading the germline V gene gives CDR1 SGHNT and CDR2 YENEEA. With the rest looked up from the reference TRBV11-3 and TRBJ2-7 genes rather than sequenced, the full variable domain is EAGVVQSPRYKIIEKKQPVAFWCNPISGHNTLYWYLQNLGQGPELLIRYENEEAVDDSQLPKDRFSAERLKGVDSTLKIQPAELGDSAVYLCASSSGTGYYEQYFGPGTRLTVT.